This is a list of T cell receptor beta chains from one sample in a study of naive and memory T cell subsets. Each CDR3 protein is one row after TCRdb ran MiXCR on the UMI-ligation and nested PCR reads. The top ten clones hold more than 1.5% of a sample with about 90,000 distinct CDR3 sequences, 7% to 7.5% of them seen once. Specimen: central memory CD4+ T cells from blood. The source is a human donor in good health. CDR3s include the opening cysteine and the closing phenylalanine or tryptophan. D genes are given only for firm matches. Only part of the rows carry a size: once, few, many, or a class if the clone is expanded.

D: NA
size: NA
J: TRBJ2-1
V: TRBV12-3/TRBV12-4
DNA: TGTGCCAGCAGTTTAAGGCTAGAACCCTACAATGAGCAGTTCTTC
CDR3: CASSLRLEPYNEQFF

D: TRBD2
size: NA
J: TRBJ2-3
V: TRBV13
DNA: TGTGCCAGCAGCGGAACGGGACTAGCGACGCAGTATTTT
CDR3: CASSGTGLATQYF

D: TRBD1
size: many
J: TRBJ2-5
V: TRBV12-3/TRBV12-4
DNA: TGTGCCAGCAGTTTATTCGGGGACAGTCCGCAAGAGACCCAGTACTTC
CDR3: CASSLFGDSPQETQYF

D: NA
size: few
J: TRBJ2-3
V: TRBV7-9
DNA: TGTGCCAGCAGCTTAGCCGAGTTCACAGATACGCAGTATTTT
CDR3: CASSLAEFTDTQYF

D: TRBD1
size: once
J: TRBJ2-1
V: TRBV30
DNA: TGTGCCTGGAGGCTTGGGGACAGGGACTACAATGAGCAGTTCTTC
CDR3: CAWRLGDRDYNEQFF

D: NA
size: NA
J: TRBJ1-1
V: TRBV27
DNA: TGTGCCAGCCATCAGCGTTTGAACACTGAAGCTTTCTTT
CDR3: CASHQRLNTEAFF

D: TRBD1
size: NA
J: TRBJ2-2
V: TRBV6-5
DNA: TGTGCCAGCAGTTACTCAGGACAGGACGGGGAGCTGTTTTTT
CDR3: CASSYSGQDGELFF

D: TRBD2
size: few
J: TRBJ2-1
V: TRBV6-6
DNA: TGTGCCAGCAGTGGCCTAGCGGGAGGTTCCTACAATGAGCAGTTCTTC
CDR3: CASSGLAGGSYNEQFF

D: TRBD1
size: many
J: TRBJ1-2
V: TRBV6-6
DNA: TGTGCCAGCAGCCTTACAGGGGATTATGGCTACACCTTC
CDR3: CASSLTGDYGYTF

D: NA
size: many
J: TRBJ1-6
V: TRBV7-6
DNA: TGTGCCAGCAGCCCGGGACTTGAAAATTCACCCCTCCACTTT
CDR3: CASSPGLENSPLHF

D: TRBD1
size: many
J: TRBJ2-3
V: TRBV7-3
DNA: TGTGCCAGCAGCGGTGACAGGGACACAGATACGCAGTATTTT
CDR3: CASSGDRDTDTQYF

D: NA
size: NA
J: TRBJ1-1
V: TRBV12-3/TRBV12-4
DNA: TGTGCCAGCAGTTTGGGGTCGGGCGGGCAGAACACTGAAGCTTTCTTT
CDR3: CASSLGSGGQNTEAFF

D: NA
size: few
J: TRBJ2-1
V: TRBV21-1
DNA: TGTGCCAGCAGCCCAGGGGTCCCTTCCTACAATGAGCAGTTCTTC
CDR3: CASSPGVPSYNEQFF

D: NA
size: many
J: TRBJ2-1
V: TRBV7-8
DNA: TGTGCCAGCAGCGGGGGGCACCTCCTTGAGCAGTTCTTC
CDR3: CASSGGHLLEQFF

D: TRBD1
size: many
J: TRBJ1-2
V: TRBV12-3/TRBV12-4
DNA: TGTGCCAGCAGCCGGGGACAGGTTAACTATGGCTACACCTTC
CDR3: CASSRGQVNYGYTF

D: TRBD1
size: many
J: TRBJ2-7
V: TRBV12-3/TRBV12-4
DNA: TGTGCCAGCAGTGGGACAGGGAGCTCCTACGAGCAGTACTTC
CDR3: CASSGTGSSYEQYF

D: TRBD1
size: few
J: TRBJ2-2
V: TRBV10-3
DNA: TGTGCCATCAGTCCCCAGGGGGCCCCGACTTTCGGGGAGCTGTTTTTT
CDR3: CAISPQGAPTFGELFF

D: TRBD2
size: NA
J: TRBJ2-1
V: TRBV20-1
DNA: TGCAGTGGGACCCCCCGACTAGCGCTACGGGCGGGTGAGCAGTTCTTC
CDR3: CSGTPRLALRAGEQFF

D: TRBD1
size: NA
J: TRBJ2-2
V: TRBV15
DNA: TGTGCCACCAGCGGACTGGACAGGGAGTCCGGGGAGCTGTTTTTT
CDR3: CATSGLDRESGELFF

D: NA
size: NA
J: TRBJ1-2
V: TRBV3-1
DNA: TGTGCCAGCAGCCAAGGGTTTCGCGACAGCGCCCTTTATGGCTACACCTTC
CDR3: CASSQGFRDSALYGYTF

D: NA
size: NA
J: TRBJ2-3
V: TRBV24-1
DNA: TGTGCCACCAGTGATTTAGGCAGGATCACAGATACGCAGTATTTT
CDR3: CATSDLGRITDTQYF

D: NA
size: NA
J: TRBJ2-5
V: TRBV18
DNA: TGTGCCAGCTCACCGGATGAGACCCAGTACTTC
CDR3: CASSPDETQYF

D: NA
size: many
J: TRBJ1-4
V: TRBV5-1
DNA: TGCGCCAGCAGCTTGGGGCTGACAGCAGGACATGAAAAACTGTTTTTT
CDR3: CASSLGLTAGHEKLFF

D: NA
size: many
J: TRBJ2-7
V: TRBV24-1
DNA: TGTGCCACCAGTGACACCGGGACATCCTTCGAGCAGTACTTC
CDR3: CATSDTGTSFEQYF

D: NA
size: many
J: TRBJ1-2
V: TRBV28
DNA: TGTGCCAGCAGTTCCTCCCTGGGGGCCGAAGGATATGGCTACACCTTC
CDR3: CASSSSLGAEGYGYTF

D: NA
size: many
J: TRBJ2-1
V: TRBV5-1
DNA: TGCGCCAGCAGCTTGGGTTATACCTACAATGAGCAGTTCTTC
CDR3: CASSLGYTYNEQFF

D: TRBD1
size: many
J: TRBJ1-6
V: TRBV4-3
DNA: TGCGCCAGCAGCCAAGACGCCGACAGGGCATCACCCCTCCACTTT
CDR3: CASSQDADRASPLHF

D: NA
size: many
J: TRBJ1-1
V: TRBV7-2
DNA: TGTGCCAGCAGCTTAACGCAAGCGAGGAACACTGAAGCTTTCTTT
CDR3: CASSLTQARNTEAFF

D: NA
size: few
J: TRBJ2-6
V: TRBV19
DNA: TGTGCCAGTAGTATTTTCTCGGGATCTGGGGCCAACGTCCTGACTTTC
CDR3: CASSIFSGSGANVLTF

D: NA
size: NA
J: TRBJ2-3
V: TRBV29-1
DNA: TGCAGCGTCGCAGGGCCCCCTCGCACAGATACGCAGTATTTT
CDR3: CSVAGPPRTDTQYF

D: TRBD1
size: few
J: TRBJ1-4
V: TRBV14
DNA: TGTGCCAGCAGCCGCCTGACAGGGGCGAATGAAAAACTGTTTTTT
CDR3: CASSRLTGANEKLFF

D: NA
size: NA
J: TRBJ1-1
V: TRBV11-2
DNA: TGTGCCAGCAGCTTGGTGGCCAACACTGAAGCTTTCTTT
CDR3: CASSLVANTEAFF

D: TRBD2
size: many
J: TRBJ2-1
V: TRBV7-6
DNA: TGTGCCAGCAGCCGAGGAAGCGGGGCGGGTGAGCAGTTCTTC
CDR3: CASSRGSGAGEQFF

D: TRBD2
size: many
J: TRBJ2-1
V: TRBV7-9
DNA: TGTGCCAGCAGGTCAACTAGCGGGGGCGATGAGCAGTTCTTC
CDR3: CASRSTSGGDEQFF

D: NA
size: many
J: TRBJ2-1
V: TRBV5-1
DNA: TGCGCCAGCAGCTCTCTAGCGTACTCCTACAATGAGCAGTTCTTC
CDR3: CASSSLAYSYNEQFF

D: NA
size: few
J: TRBJ2-6
V: TRBV12-3/TRBV12-4
DNA: TGTGCCAGCCTACCCTCTGGGGCCAACGTCCTGACTTTC
CDR3: CASLPSGANVLTF

D: NA
size: many
J: TRBJ1-6
V: TRBV27
DNA: TGTGCCAGCAGTTTATCGAATGTGGGGGCTGATTCACCCCTCCACTTT
CDR3: CASSLSNVGADSPLHF

D: NA
size: many
J: TRBJ2-3
V: TRBV9
DNA: TGTGCCAGCAGCGCCCCATCCACAGATACGCAGTATTTT
CDR3: CASSAPSTDTQYF

D: NA
size: few
J: TRBJ2-1
V: TRBV27
DNA: TGTGCCAGCAGAGCCGCCCGGAGCTCCTACAATGAGCAGTTCTTC
CDR3: CASRAARSSYNEQFF

D: TRBD2
size: many
J: TRBJ2-3
V: TRBV7-2
DNA: TGTGCCAGCAGCTCACAACCAGCGGGGGGGACAGATACGCAGTATTTT
CDR3: CASSSQPAGGTDTQYF

D: NA
size: NA
J: TRBJ2-1
V: TRBV29-1
DNA: TGCAGCGTTGAAGATGATCCCACTAGAGATGAGCAGTTCTTC
CDR3: CSVEDDPTRDEQFF

D: NA
size: many
J: TRBJ1-6
V: TRBV6-5
DNA: TGTGCCAGCAGTTACTCGTCTCCGGGTCGGAGCTCCTATAATTCACCCCTCCACTTT
CDR3: CASSYSSPGRSSYNSPLHF

D: TRBD1
size: many
J: TRBJ2-7
V: TRBV7-6
DNA: TGTGCCAGCAGCGAAACACAGGGGTACGAGCAGTACTTC
CDR3: CASSETQGYEQYF

D: NA
size: many
J: TRBJ1-5
V: TRBV29-1
DNA: TGCAGCGTTGCAGGGGTGGGTCAGCCCCAGCATTTT
CDR3: CSVAGVGQPQHF

D: NA
size: many
J: TRBJ1-2
V: TRBV18
DNA: TGTGCCAGCTCACCTAACGGAGGCCCCTATGGCTACACCTTC
CDR3: CASSPNGGPYGYTF

D: TRBD2
size: many
J: TRBJ2-2
V: TRBV30
DNA: TGTGCCTGGAGGCTAGCGGGGATCGGCACCGGGGAGCTGTTTTTT
CDR3: CAWRLAGIGTGELFF

D: NA
size: few
J: TRBJ1-1
V: TRBV28
DNA: TGTGCCAGCAGACTTTTCACTGAAGCTTTCTTT
CDR3: CASRLFTEAFF

D: NA
size: NA
J: TRBJ1-1
V: TRBV30
DNA: TGTGCCTGGAATCAAGGGGGGTTTAACACTGAAGCTTTCTTT
CDR3: CAWNQGGFNTEAFF

D: TRBD1
size: few
J: TRBJ1-4
V: TRBV15
DNA: TGTGCCACCAGCAGCGGGACAGAGCCAACTTCTAATGAAAAACTGTTTTTT
CDR3: CATSSGTEPTSNEKLFF

D: NA
size: few
J: TRBJ2-1
V: TRBV6-2/TRBV6-3
DNA: TGTGCCAGCAGTTATAGGCGGGACATTTGGTCGGAGCAGTTCTTC
CDR3: CASSYRRDIWSEQFF

D: NA
size: NA
J: TRBJ2-7
V: TRBV11-2
DNA: TGTGCCAGCAGCTTAAGAGGGGCTGGGGCCTCCTACGAGCAGTACTTC
CDR3: CASSLRGAGASYEQYF

D: TRBD2
size: few
J: TRBJ2-1
V: TRBV10-3
DNA: TGTGCCATCAGTGAGTCTCCAGGGAGGGGAAATGAGCAGTTCTTC
CDR3: CAISESPGRGNEQFF

D: NA
size: NA
J: TRBJ2-3
V: TRBV7-9
DNA: TGTGCCAGCAGCTTATCTGGCCGCACAGATACGCAGTATTTT
CDR3: CASSLSGRTDTQYF

D: TRBD1
size: many
J: TRBJ1-2
V: TRBV27
DNA: TGTGCCAGCAGTACGCGGACAGGGAACTATGGCTACACCTTC
CDR3: CASSTRTGNYGYTF

D: NA
size: many
J: TRBJ1-5
V: TRBV20-1
DNA: TGCAGTGCTAGGGGGGGGAAAACATTCAATCAGCCCCAGCATTTT
CDR3: CSARGGKTFNQPQHF